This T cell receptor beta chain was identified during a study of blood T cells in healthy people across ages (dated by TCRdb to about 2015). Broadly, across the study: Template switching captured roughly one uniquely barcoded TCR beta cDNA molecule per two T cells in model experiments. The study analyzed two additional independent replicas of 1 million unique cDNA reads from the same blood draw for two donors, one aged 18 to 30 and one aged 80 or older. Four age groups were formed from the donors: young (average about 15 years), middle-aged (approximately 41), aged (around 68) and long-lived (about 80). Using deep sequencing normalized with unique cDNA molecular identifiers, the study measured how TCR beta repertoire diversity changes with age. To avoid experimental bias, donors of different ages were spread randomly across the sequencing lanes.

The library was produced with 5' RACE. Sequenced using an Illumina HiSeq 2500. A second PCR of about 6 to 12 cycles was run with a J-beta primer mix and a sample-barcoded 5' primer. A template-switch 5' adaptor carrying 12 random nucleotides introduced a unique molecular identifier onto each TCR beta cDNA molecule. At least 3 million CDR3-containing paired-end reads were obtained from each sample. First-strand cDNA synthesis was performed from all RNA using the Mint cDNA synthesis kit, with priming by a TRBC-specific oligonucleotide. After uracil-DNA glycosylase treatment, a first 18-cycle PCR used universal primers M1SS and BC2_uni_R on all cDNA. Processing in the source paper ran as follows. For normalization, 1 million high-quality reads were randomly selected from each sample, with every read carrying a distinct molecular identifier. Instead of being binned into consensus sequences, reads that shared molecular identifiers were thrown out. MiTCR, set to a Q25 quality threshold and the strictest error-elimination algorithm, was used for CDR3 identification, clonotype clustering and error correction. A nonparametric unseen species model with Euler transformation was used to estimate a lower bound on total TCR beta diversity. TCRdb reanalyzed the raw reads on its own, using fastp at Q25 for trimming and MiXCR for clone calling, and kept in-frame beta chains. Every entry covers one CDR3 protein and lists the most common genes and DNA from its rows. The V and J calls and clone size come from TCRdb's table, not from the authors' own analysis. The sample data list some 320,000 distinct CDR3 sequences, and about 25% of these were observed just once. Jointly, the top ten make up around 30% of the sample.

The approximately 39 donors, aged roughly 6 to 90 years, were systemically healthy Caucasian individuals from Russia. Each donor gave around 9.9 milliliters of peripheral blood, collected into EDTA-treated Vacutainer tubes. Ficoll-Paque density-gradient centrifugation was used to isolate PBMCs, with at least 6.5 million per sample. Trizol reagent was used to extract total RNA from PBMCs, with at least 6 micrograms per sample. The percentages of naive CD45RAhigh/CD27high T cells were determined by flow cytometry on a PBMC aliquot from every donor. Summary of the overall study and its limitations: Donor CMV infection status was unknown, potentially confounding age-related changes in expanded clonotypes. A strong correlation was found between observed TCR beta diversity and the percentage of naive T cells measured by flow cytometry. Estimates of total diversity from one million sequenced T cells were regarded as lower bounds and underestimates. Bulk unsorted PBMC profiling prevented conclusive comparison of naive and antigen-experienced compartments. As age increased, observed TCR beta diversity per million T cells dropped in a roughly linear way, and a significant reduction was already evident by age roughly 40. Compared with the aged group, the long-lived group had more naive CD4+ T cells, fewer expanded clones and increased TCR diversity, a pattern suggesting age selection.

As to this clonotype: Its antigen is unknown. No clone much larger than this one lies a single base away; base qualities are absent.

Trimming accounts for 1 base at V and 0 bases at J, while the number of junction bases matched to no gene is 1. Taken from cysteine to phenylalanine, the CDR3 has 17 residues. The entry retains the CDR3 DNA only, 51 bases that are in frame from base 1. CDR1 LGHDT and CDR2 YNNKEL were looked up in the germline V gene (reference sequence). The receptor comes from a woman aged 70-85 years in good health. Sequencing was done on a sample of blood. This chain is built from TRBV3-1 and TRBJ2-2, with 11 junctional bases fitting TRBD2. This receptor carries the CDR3 CASSQGLAGSNTGELFF. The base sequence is TGTGCCAGCAGCCAAGGACTAGCGGGGTCGAACACCGGGGAGCTGTTTTTT. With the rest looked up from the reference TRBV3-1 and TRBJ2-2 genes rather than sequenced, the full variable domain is DTAVSQTPKYLVTQMGNDKSIKCEQNLGHDTMYWYKQDSKKFLKIMFSYNNKELIINETVPNRFSPKSPDKAHLNLHINSLELGDSAVYFCASSQGLAGSNTGELFFGEGSRLTVL.